This TCR beta chain came from a study of T cells in Graves' hyperthyroidism and ophthalmopathy. Study as a whole: Peripheral blood draws took place at initial diagnosis, ahead of any treatment. Study observations and caveats: Most thyroid clonotypes with frequency above 0.001 were detected in blood. Ophthalmopathy and stable hyperthyroidism were told apart by a 13 V-J model.

There are many counts of this clonotype. Its antigen is unknown. TCR beta CDR3 regions were amplified from RNA transcripts. HTBI primers were used for first-round RT-PCR of the TCR CDR3. TCRdb re-called the multiplex PCR reads with MiXCR, one entry per CDR3 protein. Among around 610,000 distinct CDR3 sequences, approximately 14% were seen once, and the ten largest hold 3.5% to 4.5%. The CDR3 spans 13 residues. Germline CDR1 and CDR2: SEHNR and FQNEAQ (reference sequence). Trimming cost V 5 bases and J 4 bases, with 12 bases left between them. Ophthalmopathy patients showed a Clinical Activity Score of at least 3, NOSPECS grade of at least 4 and duration under 3 months.

Sequences were obtained from blood. V usage is TRBV7-9 and J usage is TRBJ2-7; perhaps TRBD1 as D (6 bases). The TCR comes from a woman between 35 and 50 years old with Graves' ophthalmopathy. The CDR3 coding sequence is TGTGCCAGCAGCGAACAACAGGGATACGAGCAGTACTTC. This gives the protein CASSEQQGYEQYF.